This T cell receptor (beta chain) was identified during a study of identical twins. MiXCR, applied by TCRdb to the 5' RACE reads, yields one record per CDR3 protein. This table holds some 790,000 distinct CDR3 sequences, around a sixth found once. The sample was also linked to a second study, of T cells expressing NK-cell markers.

The sample was PBMCs. This receptor was taken from a woman younger than 35 in good health.

In nucleotides, the CDR3 is TGCAGTGCTTACTTTAGCGGAGGGGGCTCCGAGCAGTACTTC. Encoded protein: CSAYFSGGGSEQYF. The V gene is TRBV20-1, the J gene TRBJ2-7; possibly TRBD1 for D (7 bases). There are 14 residues in the CDR3. Trimming took off 5 bases at V and 6 bases at J, with 20 bases between the two ends. Per germline, CDR1 DFQATT and CDR2 SNEGSKA (reference sequence).